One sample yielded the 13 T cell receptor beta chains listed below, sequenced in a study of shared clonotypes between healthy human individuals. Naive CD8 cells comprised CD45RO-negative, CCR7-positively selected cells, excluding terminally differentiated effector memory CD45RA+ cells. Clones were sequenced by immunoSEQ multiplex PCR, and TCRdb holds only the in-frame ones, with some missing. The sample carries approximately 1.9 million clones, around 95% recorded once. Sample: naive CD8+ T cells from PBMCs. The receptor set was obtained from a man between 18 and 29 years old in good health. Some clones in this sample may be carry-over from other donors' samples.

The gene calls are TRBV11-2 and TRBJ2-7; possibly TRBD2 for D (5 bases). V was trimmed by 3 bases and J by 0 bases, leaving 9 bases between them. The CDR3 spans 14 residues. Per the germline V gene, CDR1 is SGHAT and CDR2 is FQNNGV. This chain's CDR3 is CASSFFTSSYEQYF. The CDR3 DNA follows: TGTGCCAGCAGCTTTTTTACTAGCTCCTACGAGCAGTACTTC.

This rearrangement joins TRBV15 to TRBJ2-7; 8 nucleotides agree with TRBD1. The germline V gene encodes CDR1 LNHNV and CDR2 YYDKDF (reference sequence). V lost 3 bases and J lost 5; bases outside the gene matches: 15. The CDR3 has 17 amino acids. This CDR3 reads CATSSSVVTGVFHEQYF. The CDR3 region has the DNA TGTGCCACCAGCAGCAGCGTGGTGACAGGGGTTTTCCACGAGCAGTACTTC.

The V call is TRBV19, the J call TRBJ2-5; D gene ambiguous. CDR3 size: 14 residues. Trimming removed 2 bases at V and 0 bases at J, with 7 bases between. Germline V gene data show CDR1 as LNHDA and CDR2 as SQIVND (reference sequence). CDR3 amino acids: CASSILGYQETQYF. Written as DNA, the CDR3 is TGTGCCAGTAGTATATTGGGCTACCAAGAGACCCAGTACTTC.

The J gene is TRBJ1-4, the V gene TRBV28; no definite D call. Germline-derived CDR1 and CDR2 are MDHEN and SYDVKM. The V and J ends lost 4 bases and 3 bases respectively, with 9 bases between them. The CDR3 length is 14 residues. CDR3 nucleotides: TGTGCCAGCAGTTCCGACGAGTCTAATGAAAAACTGTTTTTT. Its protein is CASSSDESNEKLFF.

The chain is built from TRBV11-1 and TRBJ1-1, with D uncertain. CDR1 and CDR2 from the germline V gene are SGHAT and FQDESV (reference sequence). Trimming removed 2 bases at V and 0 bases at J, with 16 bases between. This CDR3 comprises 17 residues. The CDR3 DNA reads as TGTGCCAGCAGCTTAAATCCAGGTGACTTGATGAACACTGAAGCTTTCTTT. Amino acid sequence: CASSLNPGDLMNTEAFF.

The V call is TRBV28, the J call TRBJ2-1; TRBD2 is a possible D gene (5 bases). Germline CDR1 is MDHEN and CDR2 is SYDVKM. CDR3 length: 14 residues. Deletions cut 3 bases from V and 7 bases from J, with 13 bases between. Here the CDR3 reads CASSFLSSLNEQFF. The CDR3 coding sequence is TGTGCCAGCAGTTTCCTTTCTAGCTTGAATGAGCAGTTCTTC.

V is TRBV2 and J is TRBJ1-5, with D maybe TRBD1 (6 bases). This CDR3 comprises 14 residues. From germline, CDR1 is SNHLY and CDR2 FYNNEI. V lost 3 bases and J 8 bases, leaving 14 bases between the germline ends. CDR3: CASSDPLQGKPQHF. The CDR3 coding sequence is TGTGCCAGCAGTGACCCGCTCCAGGGGAAGCCCCAGCATTTT.

In DNA form, the CDR3 reads TGTGCCAGCAGTAATCGGGCTTTTCAGGCCCCCGGGGAGCTGTTTTTT. The encoded protein is CASSNRAFQAPGELFF. This sequence joins TRBV28 and TRBJ2-2; D is undetermined. The CDR3 runs 16 residues. Germline V gene sequence: CDR1 MDHEN, CDR2 SYDVKM. Trimming shortened V by 5 bases and J by 6 bases, and 19 bases separated the two germline ends.

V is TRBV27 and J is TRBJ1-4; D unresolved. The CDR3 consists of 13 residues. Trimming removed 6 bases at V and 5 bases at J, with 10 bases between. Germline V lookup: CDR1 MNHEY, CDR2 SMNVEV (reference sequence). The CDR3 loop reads CASRRTFNEKLFF. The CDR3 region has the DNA TGTGCCAGCAGGCGAACTTTCAATGAAAAACTGTTTTTT.

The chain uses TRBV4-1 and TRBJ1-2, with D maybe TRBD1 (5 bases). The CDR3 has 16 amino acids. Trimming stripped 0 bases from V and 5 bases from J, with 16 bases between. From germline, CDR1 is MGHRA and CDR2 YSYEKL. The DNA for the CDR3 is TGCGCCAGCAGCCAAGATCTGAACGCCCAGGGATATGGCTACACCTTC. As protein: CASSQDLNAQGYGYTF.

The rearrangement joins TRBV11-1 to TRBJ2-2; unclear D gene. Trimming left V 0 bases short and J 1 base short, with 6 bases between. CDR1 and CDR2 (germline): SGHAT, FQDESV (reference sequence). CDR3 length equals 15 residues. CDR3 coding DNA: TGTGCCAGCAGCTTAGCCCTAGGGAACACCGGGGAGCTGTTTTTT. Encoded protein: CASSLALGNTGELFF.

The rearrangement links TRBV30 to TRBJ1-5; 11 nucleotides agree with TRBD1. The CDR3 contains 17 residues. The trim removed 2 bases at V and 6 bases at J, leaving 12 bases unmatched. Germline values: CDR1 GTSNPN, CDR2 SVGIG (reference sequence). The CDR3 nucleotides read TGTGCCTGGAGTTACGGGGGAGCCGGGACAGGGGGTCAGCCCCAGCATTTT. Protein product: CAWSYGGAGTGGQPQHF.

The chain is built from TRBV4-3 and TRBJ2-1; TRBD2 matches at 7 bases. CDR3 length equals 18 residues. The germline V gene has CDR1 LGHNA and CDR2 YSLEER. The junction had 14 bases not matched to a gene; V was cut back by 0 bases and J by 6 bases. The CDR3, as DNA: TGCGCCAGCAGCCAAGACTTTATTGGCGGGAGTACTGGCAATGAGCAGTTCTTC. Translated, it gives CASSQDFIGGSTGNEQFF.